What follows is one T cell receptor beta chain and its context. Several immunoSEQ plates held equal portions of the genomic DNA taken from each subset. Sequencing used immunoSEQ multiplex PCR; TCRdb keeps in-frame clones, though not all of them. The sample has approximately 600,000 clones, approximately 95% seen once. These data come from a study of shared clonotypes between healthy human individuals. Looked up from germline, CDR1 is MNHEY and CDR2 is SVGAGI. This CDR3 has 15 amino acids. Deletions cut 1 base from V and 2 bases from J, with 10 bases between. The naive CD8 population came from CD45RO-negative cells selected for CCR7, without terminally differentiated effector memory CD45RA+ cells.

Input material: naive CD8+ T cells sorted from blood. The receptor was derived from a woman aged 25-40 years in good health. The rearrangement joins TRBV6-5 to TRBJ2-3; tentatively, D is TRBD1 (5 bases). Here the CDR3 reads CASSYLVGATDTQYF. Here the CDR3 DNA reads TGTGCCAGCAGTTACTTAGTTGGGGCCACAGATACGCAGTATTTT.